The 12 T cell receptor beta chains reported below all come from one sample, sequenced in a study of cytomegalovirus exposure and HLA in healthy donors. Vbeta (60) and Jbeta (13) primers were used in the PCR. The repertoire was sequenced with immunoSEQ multiplex PCR; TCRdb's copy has only in-frame clones and lacks some. Seen here are 63,000 or so clones, 73% observed once, and the top ten hold roughly 5.9%. Sequenced input: PBMCs. The source of these receptors is a man over 45 in good health and CMV-seronegative.

This clone has just a few counts. V gene TRBV4-1 combines with J gene TRBJ2-7; TRBD1 might be the D (6 bases). Germline V gene sequence: CDR1 MGHRA, CDR2 YSYEKL. The CDR3 is made up of 15 amino acids. V was pared by 3 bases and J by 3 bases, with 15 bases between. CDR3 sequence reads: CASSHGEGVDYEQYF. The CDR3 bases are TGCGCCAGCAGCCACGGCGAGGGGGTGGACTACGAGCAGTACTTC.

This chain links TRBV6-1 with TRBJ1-1; 8 nucleotides align to TRBD1. Germline lookup yields CDR1 MNHNS and CDR2 SASEGT. This CDR3 has 14 amino acids. The V and J ends lost 7 bases and 4 bases, in that order; junction bases with no gene match: 8. CDR3 loop: CASIQVTGVTEAFF. DNA for the CDR3: TGTGCCAGCATACAGGTGACAGGGGTCACTGAAGCTTTCTTT.

Only a few counts were recorded for this clone. The chain links TRBV9 to TRBJ1-1; TRBD1 aligns across 7 bases. V lost 6 bases to trimming and J lost 0 bases; unmatched junction nucleotides: 5. The CDR3 is made up of 14 amino acids. From germline, CDR1 is SGDLS and CDR2 YYNGEE. CDR3: CASNKDRLNTEAFF. The CDR3, as DNA: TGTGCCAGCAACAAGGACAGGCTGAACACTGAAGCTTTCTTT.

The chain links TRBV6-5 to TRBJ1-2, with 10 bases lining up with TRBD1. CDR3 length: 13 amino acids. The V gene end was trimmed by 6 bases and the J gene end by 8 bases; junction bases not matched to a gene: 6. CDR1 is MNHEY, CDR2 SVGAGI, per germline. The CDR3 reads CASRGQGWQGYTF. The CDR3 DNA reads as TGTGCCAGCAGGGGACAGGGGTGGCAAGGCTACACCTTC.

The rearrangement links TRBV11-2 to TRBJ2-1; 9 bases agree with TRBD1. V lost 4 bases and J lost 4; bases outside the gene matches: 2. This CDR3 has 14 residues. Looked up from germline, CDR1 is SGHAT and CDR2 is FQNNGV. DNA for the CDR3: TGTGCCAGCAGCTCGGGACAGGGATACAATGAGCAGTTCTTC. Its protein is CASSSGQGYNEQFF.

There are a few counts of this clone. The V and J genes are TRBV2 and TRBJ2-7, with a weak D call TRBD2 (6 bases). This CDR3 has 17 amino acids. Trimming removed 8 bases from V and 3 bases from J, with 26 bases in between. Germline CDR1 reads SNHLY; CDR2 reads FYNNEI. CDR3 in amino acids: CASLYKGEAGRLYEQYF. The CDR3 nucleotides read TGTGCCAGCTTGTATAAAGGGGAAGCGGGTAGACTCTACGAGCAGTACTTC.

The chain couples TRBV2 to TRBJ2-7; D is perhaps TRBD2 (6 bases). The CDR3 consists of 13 residues. V was shortened by 7 bases and J by 3 bases, with 13 bases between the two germline ends. CDR1 SNHLY and CDR2 FYNNEI come from the germline V gene. The CDR3 sequence is CASNRDSYYEQYF. DNA of the CDR3: TGTGCCAGCAATAGGGACTCATACTACGAGCAGTACTTC. Based on the CDR3 plus reference TRBV2 and TRBJ2-7, the full variable domain is EPEVTQTPSHQVTQMGQEVILRCVPISNHLYFYWYRQILGQKVEFLVSFYNNEISEKSEIFDDQFSVERPDGSNFTLKIRSTKLEDSAMYFCASNRDSYYEQYFGPGTRLTVT.

J is TRBJ1-2 and V is TRBV5-3, with D perhaps TRBD1 (6 bases). Being an ORF, TRBV5-3 has a function that is uncertain. The CDR3 contains 17 residues. Trimming removed 4 bases from V and 3 bases from J, with 22 bases in between. CDR3 residues: CARSIRGRSRGDYGYTF. As DNA, the CDR3 is TGTGCCAGAAGCATCAGGGGCAGGTCGAGAGGGGACTATGGCTACACCTTC.

Only one count was recorded for this clone. The J gene is TRBJ2-7, the V gene TRBV6-5, with a possible D match to TRBD2 (5 bases). The germline gives CDR1 MNHEY, CDR2 SVGAGI. The germline V and J ends were trimmed by 2 bases and 3 bases, with 11 bases remaining between them. CDR3 size: 14 residues. CDR3 region: CASSYDRGLYEQYF. CDR3 in DNA: TGTGCCAGCAGTTACGACCGGGGTCTCTACGAGCAGTACTTC.

J is TRBJ2-5 and V is TRBV5-1; TRBD2 matches at 9 bases. The germline V gene has CDR1 SGHRS and CDR2 YFSETQ. The CDR3 length is 16 residues. Losses at the gene ends were 4 bases for V and 2 bases for J; bases not matched to a gene: 9. For the CDR3, the DNA is TGCGCCAGCAGCCCGCGGGGGGGCCGGCGGCAAGAGACCCAGTACTTC. Translation: CASSPRGGRRQETQYF.

The chain recombines TRBV5-1 with TRBJ1-1, with 10 bases lining up with TRBD1. The J segment lost 5 bases and the V segment lost 5 bases, leaving 6 bases of the junction unmatched. CDR1 is SGHRS, CDR2 YFSETQ, per germline. There are 14 residues in the CDR3. The CDR3, as DNA: TGCGCCAGCAGTCGGGACAGGGGTCATACTGAAGCTTTCTTT. It is translated as CASSRDRGHTEAFF.

V is TRBV6-6 and J is TRBJ1-1, with TRBD1 matching over 7 bases. The CDR3 length is 13 residues. V trimming: 2 bases; J trimming: 7 bases; junction bases outside the gene matches: 4. Germline V lookup: CDR1 MNHNY, CDR2 SVGAGI (reference sequence). The CDR3 DNA sequence: TGTGCCAGCAGTTACCCGGACAGGAATGAAGCTTTCTTT. It specifies CASSYPDRNEAFF.